These 17 T cell receptor beta chains were sequenced from one sample in a study of blood T cell repertoires in COVID-19. Some clones are missing from TCRdb's copy, which holds only in-frame ones; the method was immunoSEQ multiplex PCR. The sample lists about 160,000 clones; 70% to 80% were seen once. The sequencing sample was made of peripheral blood. The source is a woman aged 60-75 years with COVID-19, enrolled during active disease.

The chain joins TRBV27 to TRBJ2-1; the match to TRBD1 covers 10 bases. This CDR3 contains 17 residues. Germline V lookup: CDR1 MNHEY, CDR2 SMNVEV (reference sequence). Trimming at V came to 0 bases and at J to 5 bases, leaving 7 bases not matched to a gene. The CDR3 region has the DNA TGTGCCAGCAGTTTATCTGGGGACAGGGGCCCCCACAATGAGCAGTTCTTC. Translation gives CASSLSGDRGPHNEQFF.

The chain links TRBV3-1 (or the pseudogene TRBV3-2) to TRBJ1-1; D is perhaps TRBD1 (6 bases). Deletions cut 1 base from V and 2 bases from J, with 11 bases between. CDR3 length: 15 residues. The V gene's germline CDR1 is LGHDT and CDR2 YNNKEL (reference sequence). The CDR3: CASSQVPRGNTEAFF. The DNA of the CDR3 is TGTGCCAGCAGCCAAGTCCCCAGGGGAAACACTGAAGCTTTCTTT.

V is TRBV9 and J is TRBJ2-1; no reliable D call. The V end lost 0 bases, the J end lost 5 bases, and 12 bases lay between the germline ends. Germline-derived CDR1 and CDR2 are SGDLS and YYNGEE. The CDR3 runs to 15 residues. The CDR3 sequence: CASSVALTLNNEQFF. The CDR3 DNA sequence: TGTGCCAGCAGCGTAGCCCTAACCCTTAACAATGAGCAGTTCTTC.

This chain links TRBV5-1 with TRBJ1-1, with D unclear. The CDR3 is 12 amino acids. Trimming cost V 0 bases and J 6 bases, with 6 bases left between them. Germline V gene data show CDR1 as SGHRS and CDR2 as YFSETQ. The CDR3 loop is CASSLGRAEAFF. The CDR3 coding sequence is TGCGCCAGCAGCTTGGGGAGGGCTGAAGCTTTCTTT. The complete variable domain, with remaining parts taken from reference TRBV5-1 and TRBJ1-1, reads KAGVTQTPRYLIKTRGQQVTLSCSPISGHRSVSWYQQTPGQGLQFLFEYFSETQRNKGNFPGRFSGRQFSNSRSEMNVSTLELGDSALYLCASSLGRAEAFFGQGTRLTVV.

The V call is TRBV10-3, the J call TRBJ2-5; maybe TRBD2 (6 bases). The CDR3 has 14 residues. Germline V gives CDR1 ENHRY, CDR2 SYGVKD. V was clipped by 3 bases and J by 2 bases, with 10 bases between them. CDR3 protein: CAISEGGNQETQYF. DNA for the CDR3: TGTGCCATCAGTGAAGGAGGGAATCAAGAGACCCAGTACTTC.

The V and J genes are TRBV5-1 and TRBJ2-2, with D possibly matching TRBD1 (6 bases). V lost 7 bases, J lost 2 bases, and 15 bases lay in between. The germline CDR1 and CDR2 sequences are SGHRS and YFSETQ. This CDR3 region has 15 residues. For the CDR3, the DNA is TGCGCCAGCGGCCCCACGGGGACAAACACCGGGGAGCTGTTTTTT. Translation gives CASGPTGTNTGELFF. The whole variable domain, filled in from reference TRBV5-1 and TRBJ2-2, reads KAGVTQTPRYLIKTRGQQVTLSCSPISGHRSVSWYQQTPGQGLQFLFEYFSETQRNKGNFPGRFSGRQFSNSRSEMNVSTLELGDSALYLCASGPTGTNTGELFFGEGSRLTVL.

DNA of the CDR3: TGTGCCAGCAGCTCGGAGGGGCAAGAGACCCAGTACTTC. It specifies CASSSEGQETQYF. The chain links TRBV7-3 to TRBJ2-5, with a weak D call TRBD2 (6 bases). The CDR3 spans 13 residues. The germline CDR1 and CDR2 sequences are SGHTA and FQGTGA. V was trimmed by 4 bases and J by 2 bases, leaving 8 bases between them.

The J gene is TRBJ1-1, the V gene TRBV6-1; 10 bases line up with TRBD1. Germline assignment: CDR1 MNHNS and CDR2 SASEGT. Losses at the gene ends were 6 bases for V and 4 bases for J; bases not matched to a gene: 5. The CDR3 covers 14 residues. The CDR3 here is CASSGGQGLTEAFF. As DNA, the CDR3 is TGTGCCAGCAGCGGGGGACAGGGGCTCACTGAAGCTTTCTTT.

The chain has TRBV6-1 and TRBJ1-1; D uncertain. In germline, CDR1 is MNHNS, CDR2 SASEGT. Trimming took off 2 bases at V and 8 bases at J, with 21 bases between the two ends. This CDR3 has 16 residues. This CDR3 is CASSEPAEGWPYEAFF. The CDR3, as DNA: TGTGCCAGCAGTGAACCGGCGGAGGGTTGGCCTTACGAAGCTTTCTTT.

The chain combines TRBV12-2 with TRBJ2-2; the table assigns TRBD1, which was not confirmed against the DNA. TRBV12-2 is flagged as a pseudogene. There are 18 residues in the CDR3. The CDR3 here is CANRIHRVLGVDTGELFF. The CDR3 nucleotides are TGTGCAAATCGGATCCACCGGGTTTTAGGGGTGGACACCGGGGAGCTGTTTTTT.

The chain links TRBV28 to TRBJ1-1; 9 bases align to TRBD1. V dropped 8 bases and J dropped 7; count of bases not matched to a gene: 11. The CDR3 sequence is 14 residues long. The germline V gene encodes CDR1 MDHEN and CDR2 SYDVKM. The CDR3 sequence: CASWGGDREFEAFF. The CDR3 region has the DNA TGTGCCAGCTGGGGTGGGGACAGGGAGTTTGAAGCTTTCTTT.

The gene calls are TRBV15 and TRBJ1-2; TRBD1 is a possible D gene (5 bases). V was clipped by 0 bases and J by 4 bases, with 15 bases between them. There are 16 residues in the CDR3. In germline, CDR1 is LNHNV, CDR2 YYDKDF (reference sequence). CDR3 sequence reads: CATSRDMVQGVYGYTF. CDR3 coding DNA: TGTGCCACCAGCAGAGATATGGTCCAGGGCGTCTATGGCTACACCTTC.

Here the CDR3 reads CASSELTGGNSPLHF. DNA of the CDR3: TGTGCCAGCAGTGAGCTGACAGGGGGTAATTCACCCCTCCACTTT. The rearrangement joins TRBV2 to TRBJ1-6; 9 bases map to TRBD1. Germline CDR1 is SNHLY and CDR2 is FYNNEI. The ends lost 3 bases at V and 6 bases at J; junction bases unmatched: 3. The CDR3 runs to 15 residues. The whole variable domain, remainder taken from reference TRBV2 and TRBJ1-6, is EPEVTQTPSHQVTQMGQEVILRCVPISNHLYFYWYRQILGQKVEFLVSFYNNEISEKSEIFDDQFSVERPDGSNFTLKIRSTKLEDSAMYFCASSELTGGNSPLHFGNGTRLTVT.

The chain is built from TRBV29-1 and TRBJ2-5, with a tentative D call TRBD1 (6 bases). This CDR3 spans 11 amino acids. V gave up 6 bases and J gave up 9 bases, with 14 bases separating them. Germline-derived CDR1 and CDR2 are SQVTM and ANQGSEA. Here the CDR3 reads CSVEQGSPQYF. CDR3 in DNA: TGCAGCGTGGAACAGGGAAGTCCCCAGTACTTC.

The rearrangement uses TRBV6-1 and TRBJ1-6; TRBD1 matches 8 bases. Germline V gene lookup returns CDR1 MNHNS and CDR2 SASEGT. J was trimmed by 7 bases and V by 4 bases; bases with no gene match: 12. The CDR3 is 17 residues long. CDR3 protein: CASSAALQGARNSPLHF. CDR3 bases: TGTGCCAGCAGTGCAGCCCTGCAGGGGGCACGAAATTCACCCCTCCACTTT.

CDR3 amino acids: CASSTSGVVSTEAFF. Here the CDR3 DNA reads TGTGCCAGCAGTACATCCGGGGTTGTCAGCACTGAAGCTTTCTTT. The J gene is TRBJ1-1, the V gene TRBV6-6, with D hard to call. V was shortened by 5 bases and J by 4 bases, with 17 bases between the two germline ends. This CDR3 is built from 15 residues. Germline assignment: CDR1 MNHNY and CDR2 SVGAGI (reference sequence).

The rearrangement uses TRBV25-1 and TRBJ1-3; D is unresolved. The CDR3 length is 15 residues. The ends were cut back, 2 bases at V and 0 bases at J, with 8 bases in the middle. Germline values: CDR1 MGHDK, CDR2 SYGVNS. CDR3 region: CASSEGPNSGNTIYF. DNA of the CDR3: TGTGCCAGCAGTGAAGGGCCGAACTCTGGAAACACCATATATTTT. The whole variable domain, filled in from reference TRBV25-1 and TRBJ1-3, reads EADIYQTPRYLVIGTGKKITLECSQTMGHDKMYWYQQDPGMELHLIHYSYGVNSTEKGDLSSESTVSRIRTEHFPLTLESARPSHTSQYLCASSEGPNSGNTIYFGEGSWLTVV.